Sequencing of this T cell receptor (beta chain) was carried out in a study of T-cell reconstitution after alpha-beta-depleted transplantation in children. V was clipped by 3 bases and J by 13 bases; unmatched bases: 9. The CDR3 is 13 residues long. Germline V gene lookup returns CDR1 KGHSH and CDR2 LQKENI. TCRbeta library construction was performed incorporating unique molecular identifiers. TCRdb itself ran the PCR reads through MiXCR, one entry per CDR3 protein. Among approximately 270,000 distinct CDR3 sequences listed, roughly 9.5% were seen once. This sample comprised PBMCs from the stem cell graft donor, obtained from the stem cell graft. The receptor was derived from a human donor who donated a stem cell graft to a child with SCID. The genes are TRBV18 and TRBJ2-1; TRBD1 matches 7 bases. The CDR3 sequence: CASSPSRGINQFF. DNA of the CDR3: TGTGCCAGCTCACCTAGCAGGGGGATAAACCAGTTCTTC. The whole variable domain, remainder taken from reference TRBV18 and TRBJ2-1, is NAGVMQNPRHLVRRRGQEARLRCSPMKGHSHVYWYRQLPEEGLKFMVYLQKENIIDESGMPKERFSAEFPKEGPSILRIQQVVRGDSAAYFCASSPSRGINQFFGPGTRLTVL.